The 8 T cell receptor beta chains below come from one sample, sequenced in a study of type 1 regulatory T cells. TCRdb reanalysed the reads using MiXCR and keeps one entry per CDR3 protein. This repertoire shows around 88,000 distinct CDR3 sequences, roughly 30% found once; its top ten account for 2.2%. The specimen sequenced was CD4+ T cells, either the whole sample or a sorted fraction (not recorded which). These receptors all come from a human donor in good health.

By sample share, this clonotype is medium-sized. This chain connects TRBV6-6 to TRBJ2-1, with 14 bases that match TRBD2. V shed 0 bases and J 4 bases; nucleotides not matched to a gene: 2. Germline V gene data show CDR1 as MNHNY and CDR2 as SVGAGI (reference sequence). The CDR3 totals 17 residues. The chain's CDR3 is CASSYSGLAGAYNEQFF. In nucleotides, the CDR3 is TGTGCCAGCAGTTACTCGGGACTAGCGGGAGCTTACAATGAGCAGTTCTTC.

The CDR3 here is CASRDRQAQETQYF. CDR3 sequence (DNA): TGTGCCAGCAGGGATCGACAGGCTCAAGAGACCCAGTACTTC. This chain links TRBV6-6 with TRBJ2-5; D is possibly TRBD1 (6 bases). This CDR3 contains 14 residues. Trimming cost V 6 bases and J 2 bases, with 13 bases left between them. Germline-derived CDR1 and CDR2 are MNHNY and SVGAGI (reference sequence).

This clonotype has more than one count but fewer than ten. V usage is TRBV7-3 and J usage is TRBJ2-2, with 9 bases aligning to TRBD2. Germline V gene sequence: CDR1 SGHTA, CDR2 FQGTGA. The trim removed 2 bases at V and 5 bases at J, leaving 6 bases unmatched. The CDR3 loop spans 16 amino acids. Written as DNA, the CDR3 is TGTGCCAGCAGCTTACACCCGGGACTAGCTACCGGGGAGCTGTTTTTT. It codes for CASSLHPGLATGELFF.

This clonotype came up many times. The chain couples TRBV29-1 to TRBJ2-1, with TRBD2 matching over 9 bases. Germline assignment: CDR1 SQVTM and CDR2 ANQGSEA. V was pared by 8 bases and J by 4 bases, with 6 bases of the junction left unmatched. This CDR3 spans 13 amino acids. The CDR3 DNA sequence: TGCAGCTTACTGACTAGCGGTTACAATGAGCAGTTCTTC. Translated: CSLLTSGYNEQFF.

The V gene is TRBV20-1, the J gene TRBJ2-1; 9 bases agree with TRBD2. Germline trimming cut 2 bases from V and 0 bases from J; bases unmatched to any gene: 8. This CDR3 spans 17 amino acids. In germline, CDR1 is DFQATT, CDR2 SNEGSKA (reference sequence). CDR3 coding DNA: TGCAGTGCTAGACCATTCGGGCGGGAGGGCTCCTACAATGAGCAGTTCTTC. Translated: CSARPFGREGSYNEQFF.

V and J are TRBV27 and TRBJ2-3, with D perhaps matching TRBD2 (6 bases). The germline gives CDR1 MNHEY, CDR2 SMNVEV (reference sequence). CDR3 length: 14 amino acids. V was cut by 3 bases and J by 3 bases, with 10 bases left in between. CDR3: CASSFGRQTDTQYF. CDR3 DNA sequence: TGTGCCAGCAGTTTCGGGAGACAGACAGATACGCAGTATTTT.

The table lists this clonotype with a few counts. The CDR3 DNA is TGTGCCAGCAGTGATACCCCTGGGGGGCAGCAGTTCTTC. This gives the protein CASSDTPGGQQFF. J is TRBJ2-1 and V is TRBV2; D could derive from TRBD1 or TRBD2 (6 bases each). Germline CDR1 reads SNHLY; CDR2 reads FYNNEI. CDR3 length: 13 amino acids. The V end was cut by 3 bases, the J end by 11 bases, with 14 bases between. The full variable domain, rest sourced from reference TRBV2 and TRBJ2-1, is EPEVTQTPSHQVTQMGQEVILRCVPISNHLYFYWYRQILGQKVEFLVSFYNNEISEKSEIFDDQFSVERPDGSNFTLKIRSTKLEDSAMYFCASSDTPGGQQFFGPGTRLTVL.

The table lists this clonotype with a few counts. The CDR3 region is CSAREGLAGNLGTQYF. CDR3 in DNA: TGCAGTGCTAGAGAAGGACTAGCGGGGAACTTAGGGACCCAGTACTTC. The rearrangement uses TRBV20-1 and TRBJ2-5; TRBD2 aligns across 12 bases. Losses at the gene ends were 0 bases for V and 7 bases for J; bases not matched to a gene: 9. Germline V gene lookup returns CDR1 DFQATT and CDR2 SNEGSKA (reference sequence). This CDR3 is built from 16 residues.